This T cell receptor beta chain was found in a study of T cells expressing NK-cell markers. TCRdb reprocessed the 5' RACE reads and reports one entry per CDR3 protein, with no DNA. The sample includes around 470,000 distinct CDR3 sequences. CDR1 and CDR2 (germline): ENHRY, SYGVKD. CDR3 size: 15 residues. The sequence came from a woman aged 50 to 60 in good health. The rearrangement uses TRBV10-3 and TRBJ1-5; checking the TCRdb D call of TRBD1 is not possible without DNA. Sequencing input: blood T cells: a sorted CD56 or NKG2C T cell subset, CD4+ or CD8+ T cells, or bulk PBMC T cells (not recorded which). CDR3 in amino acids: CAISQDREQNQPQHF.